The 20 T cell receptor beta chains in this list originate from one sample, sequenced in a study of regulatory T cells in long-lasting Graves disease. Specified time point: newly diagnosed GD, antithyroid drugs for less than 3 months. There was RNA extracted from PBMCs, and the TCR library was made from it. Researchers made TCR beta libraries by using iRepertoire HTBI primers and running Arm-PCR on CDR3 regions. TCRdb processed the multiplex PCR reads anew with MiXCR; each CDR3 protein has one entry. The sample consists of approximately 400,000 distinct CDR3 sequences, roughly 16% of them appearing once. This specimen was peripheral blood mononuclear cells (PBMCs), taken at new diagnosis, from a patient treated with antithyroid drugs. The origin of the receptors is a female donor with Graves disease.

This clonotype turned up a few times. The J gene is TRBJ2-1, the V gene TRBV29-1, with 14 nucleotides matching TRBD2. The DNA end favors TRBJ2-5, so the J call may be wrong. This CDR3 comprises 17 residues. The germline CDR1 and CDR2 sequences are SQVTM and ANQGSEA. The CDR3, as DNA: TGCAGCGTTGATTTGGGACTAGCGGGAGTGCTCGACGAGACCCAGTACTTC. Protein product: CSVDLGLAGVLDETQYF.

This clonotype has only a few counts. The genes are TRBV6-9 and TRBJ2-1; 8 bases agree with TRBD2. The CDR3 contains 16 residues. The V and J ends lost 3 bases and 0 bases, in that order; junction bases with no gene match: 4. Germline V CDR1 and CDR2: MNHGY, SVAAGI. In DNA, the CDR3 is TGTGCCAGCAGTTACGGCCTAGCGGGCTCCTACAATGAGCAGTTCTTC. Translating gives CASSYGLAGSYNEQFF.

This clonotype was observed many times. The chain is built from TRBV28 and TRBJ2-7, with D hard to call. Looked up from germline, CDR1 is MDHEN and CDR2 is SYDVKM. This CDR3 has 12 residues. Trimming shortened V by 2 bases and J by 4 bases, and 6 bases separated the two germline ends. The CDR3 here is CASSLRSYEQYF. The CDR3 DNA is TGTGCCAGCAGTTTAAGGTCGTACGAGCAGTACTTC. The variable domain in full, completed from reference TRBV28 and TRBJ2-7, reads DVKVTQSSRYLVKRTGEKVFLECVQDMDHENMFWYRQDPGLGLRLIYFSYDVKMKEKGDIPEGYSVSREKKERFSLILESASTNQTSMYLCASSLRSYEQYFGPGTRLTVT.

In its sample, this clonotype was seen a few times. The chain uses TRBV20-1 and TRBJ2-3, with D tentatively TRBD2 (6 bases). The CDR3 consists of 17 residues. V lost 3 bases, J lost 2 bases, and 21 bases lay in between. Germline CDR1 DFQATT, CDR2 SNEGSKA (reference sequence). In DNA form, the CDR3 reads TGCAGTGCTAGCGAACAACTAGCCCAATCCTACACAGATACGCAGTATTTT. Protein sequence: CSASEQLAQSYTDTQYF.

This clonotype was detected only a few times. The gene calls are TRBV6-9 and TRBJ1-2; no definite D call. V was pared by 3 bases and J by 8 bases, with 13 bases between. This CDR3 contains 13 residues. From germline, CDR1 is MNHGY and CDR2 SVAAGI. Here the CDR3 DNA reads TGTGCCAGCAGTTACCCCCGGGGTAACGGCTACACCTTC. This encodes CASSYPRGNGYTF.

This clonotype was found a few times. V usage is TRBV7-3 and J usage is TRBJ1-3; D gene unclear. V gave up 1 base and J gave up 4 bases, with 14 bases separating them. Germline-derived CDR1 and CDR2 are SGHTA and FQGTGA. The length of the CDR3 is 16 residues. The CDR3 DNA sequence: TGTGCCAGCAGCTTAATCTTCGACCGGTGGGGAAACACCATATATTTT. Amino acids: CASSLIFDRWGNTIYF. The full variable domain, with the rest looked up from reference TRBV7-3 and TRBJ1-3, is GAGVSQTPSNKVTEKGKYVELRCDPISGHTALYWYRQSLGQGPEFLIYFQGTGAADDSGLPNDRFFAVRPEGSVSTLKIQRTERGDSAVYLCASSLIFDRWGNTIYFGEGSWLTVV.

The V call is TRBV10-3, the J call TRBJ2-7, with 7 bases lining up with TRBD1. The CDR3 sequence is 15 residues long. V gave up 2 bases and J gave up 4 bases; unmatched junction bases: 8. Germline V lookup: CDR1 ENHRY, CDR2 SYGVKD. CDR3 nucleotide sequence: TGTGCCATCAGTGAGACAGGACAGGCCTTTTACGAGCAGTACTTC. Its translation is CAISETGQAFYEQYF.

This clonotype was observed at least ten times. The genes are TRBV20-1 and TRBJ2-1; TRBD1 agrees at 7 bases. This CDR3 is built from 15 residues. Trimming cost V 3 bases and J 3 bases; bases outside gene matches: 8. Germline V lookup: CDR1 DFQATT, CDR2 SNEGSKA (reference sequence). The CDR3 region has the DNA TGCAGTGCTAGTTCGGACCGGGACAGCTACAATGAGCAGTTCTTC. Protein: CSASSDRDSYNEQFF.

This clonotype was counted at least ten times. The chain uses TRBV5-1 and TRBJ1-4; D may be TRBD1 (6 bases). The CDR3 runs 13 residues. Trimming left V 1 base short and J 6 bases short, with 7 bases between. Germline CDR1 and CDR2: SGHRS and YFSETQ. This CDR3 is CASSLTGYEKLFF. CDR3 coding DNA: TGCGCCAGCAGCTTGACAGGGTATGAAAAACTGTTTTTT.

At least ten counts were recorded for this clonotype. The CDR3 is CASRNTGLAGETQYF. The CDR3 DNA sequence: TGTGCCAGCAGAAACACGGGACTAGCAGGGGAGACCCAGTACTTC. The rearrangement joins TRBV6-1 to TRBJ2-5, with 9 bases aligning to TRBD2. The length of the CDR3 is 15 residues. The germline V gene has CDR1 MNHNS and CDR2 SASEGT. V was pared by 6 bases and J by 5 bases, with 10 bases of the junction left unmatched.

This clonotype was seen repeatedly, ten times or more. This sequence joins TRBV2 and TRBJ1-2, with D unclear. The CDR3 contains 13 residues. Germline assignment: CDR1 SNHLY and CDR2 FYNNEI. Trimming took 1 base from V and 4 from J, leaving 7 bases between them. This CDR3 is CASSEVPLYGYTF. CDR3 sequence (DNA): TGTGCCAGCAGTGAAGTGCCCCTCTATGGCTACACCTTC.

This clonotype was counted ten times or more. The chain couples TRBV12-3 or TRBV12-4 to TRBJ1-5; TRBD1 matches at 11 bases. V lost 8 bases, J lost 7 bases, and 4 bases stayed unmatched. The CDR3 is made up of 13 amino acids. This chain's CDR3 is CASRDRGYQPQHF. As DNA, the CDR3 is TGTGCCAGCCGGGACAGGGGGTACCAGCCCCAGCATTTT.

This clonotype was observed a few times. V gene TRBV5-6 combines with J gene TRBJ1-1; the D is unclear. Germline assignment: CDR1 SGHDT and CDR2 YYEEEE. V gave up 4 bases and J gave up 4 bases, with 14 bases separating them. The CDR3 covers 14 residues. The CDR3 loop is CASSPGPAGTEAFF. The CDR3 DNA is TGTGCCAGCAGCCCCGGGCCGGCTGGCACTGAAGCTTTCTTT.

This clonotype came up a few times. The chain couples TRBV20-1 to TRBJ2-5; TRBD2 matches at 13 bases. V lost 6 bases and J lost 2; bases outside the gene matches: 6. The CDR3 runs 15 residues. Germline lookup yields CDR1 DFQATT and CDR2 SNEGSKA (reference sequence). The CDR3 nucleotides are TGCAGTGCGAGGACTAGCGGGGGCCCTCAAGAGACCCAGTACTTC. Its translation is CSARTSGGPQETQYF.

The genes are TRBV6-5 and TRBJ2-5; D remains ambiguous. V shed 0 bases and J shed 3 bases, with 8 bases lying between them. This CDR3 has 14 residues. The germline V gene encodes CDR1 MNHEY and CDR2 SVGAGI. CDR3: CASSYSGSKETQYF. The CDR3 nucleotides read TGTGCCAGCAGTTACTCGGGCAGCAAAGAGACCCAGTACTTC.

This clonotype was counted ten times or more. This sequence joins TRBV5-1 and TRBJ1-2; D remains unclear. V lost 0 bases, J lost 2 bases, and 11 bases lay in between. Germline values: CDR1 SGHRS, CDR2 YFSETQ. CDR3 length: 15 residues. The CDR3 nucleotides read TGCGCCAGCAGCTTGGCCATTGACATGAACTATGGCTACACCTTC. The encoded protein is CASSLAIDMNYGYTF.

The chain links TRBV12-3 or TRBV12-4 to TRBJ1-5; D is possibly TRBD1 (5 bases). This CDR3 comprises 13 residues. The V end lost 3 bases, the J end lost 5 bases, and 8 bases lay between the germline ends. CDR3 region: CASSFSRDQPQHF. In nucleotides, the CDR3 is TGTGCCAGCAGTTTCAGCAGGGATCAGCCCCAGCATTTT.

This clonotype was counted ten times or more. V and J are TRBV12-3 or TRBV12-4 and TRBJ1-5, with D maybe TRBD1 (5 bases). Trimming took 3 bases from V and 4 from J, leaving 13 bases between them. The CDR3 length is 15 residues. The DNA for the CDR3 is TGTGCCAGCAGTTTCGGGGCAAGCCGAAATCAGCCCCAGCATTTT. Translated, it gives CASSFGASRNQPQHF.

There are many counts of this clonotype. The chain joins TRBV9 to TRBJ1-1; 7 bases fit TRBD1. The CDR3 has 15 amino acids. With 1 base clipped from V and 3 bases from J, the junction kept 6 bases outside the gene matches. CDR1 and CDR2 from the germline V gene are SGDLS and YYNGEE. The CDR3 here is CASSVRDREDTEAFF. DNA for the CDR3: TGTGCCAGCAGCGTACGTGACAGGGAGGACACTGAAGCTTTCTTT.

Many counts were recorded for this clonotype. This CDR3 is CASSFNPRMGQPQHF. The CDR3 coding sequence is TGTGCCAGCAGTTTTAACCCACGGATGGGGCAGCCCCAGCATTTT. V gene TRBV12-3 or TRBV12-4 combines with J gene TRBJ1-5; D not certain. The CDR3 runs to 15 residues. V shed 3 bases and J shed 7 bases, with 16 bases lying between them.